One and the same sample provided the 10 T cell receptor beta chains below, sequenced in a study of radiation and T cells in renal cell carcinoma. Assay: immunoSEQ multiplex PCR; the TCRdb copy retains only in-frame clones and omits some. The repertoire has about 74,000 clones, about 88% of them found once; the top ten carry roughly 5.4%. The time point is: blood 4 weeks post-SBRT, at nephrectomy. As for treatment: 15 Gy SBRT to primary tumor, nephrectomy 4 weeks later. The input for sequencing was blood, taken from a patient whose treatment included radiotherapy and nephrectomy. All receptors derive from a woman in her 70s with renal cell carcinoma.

The CDR3 nucleotides are TGTGCCAGTAGTCCGACAGGAAGGGAAACTGAAGCTTTCTTT. This encodes CASSPTGRETEAFF. V and J are TRBV19 and TRBJ1-1; D possibly corresponds to TRBD1 (6 bases). This CDR3 is 14 amino acids long. In germline, CDR1 is LNHDA, CDR2 SQIVND (reference sequence). The V and J ends lost 5 bases and 5 bases respectively, with 15 bases between them.

The DNA of the CDR3 is TGTGCCAGCAGTAATTATGGACTTTTAGGCGAACCGGTACCCGAGCAGTACTTC. It specifies CASSNYGLLGEPVPEQYF. V usage is TRBV28 and J usage is TRBJ2-7, with D possibly being TRBD2 (5 bases). Germline lookup yields CDR1 MDHEN and CDR2 SYDVKM. The germline V and J ends were trimmed by 5 bases and 6 bases, with 29 bases remaining between them. The CDR3 is 18 residues long. Drawing the rest from reference TRBV28 and TRBJ2-7, the complete variable domain is DVKVTQSSRYLVKRTGEKVFLECVQDMDHENMFWYRQDPGLGLRLIYFSYDVKMKEKGDIPEGYSVSREKKERFSLILESASTNQTSMYLCASSNYGLLGEPVPEQYFGPGTRLTVT.

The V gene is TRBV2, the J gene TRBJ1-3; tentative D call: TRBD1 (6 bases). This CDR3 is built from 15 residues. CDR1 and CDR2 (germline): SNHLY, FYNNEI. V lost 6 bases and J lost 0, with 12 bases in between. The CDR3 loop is CASRPTGSSGNTIYF. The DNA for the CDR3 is TGTGCCAGCAGGCCTACAGGGAGCTCTGGAAACACCATATATTTT.

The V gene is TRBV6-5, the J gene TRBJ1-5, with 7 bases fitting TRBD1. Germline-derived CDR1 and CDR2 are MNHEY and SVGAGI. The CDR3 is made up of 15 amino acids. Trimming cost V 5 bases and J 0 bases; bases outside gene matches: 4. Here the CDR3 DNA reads TGTGCCAGCAGTGCTACAGGGGCTAGCAATCAGCCCCAGCATTTT. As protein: CASSATGASNQPQHF.

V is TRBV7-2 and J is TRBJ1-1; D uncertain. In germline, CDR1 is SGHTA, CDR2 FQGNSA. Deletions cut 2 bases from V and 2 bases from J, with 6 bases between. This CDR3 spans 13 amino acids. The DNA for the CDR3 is TGTGCCAGCAGCTTAAAAGCTAACACTGAAGCTTTCTTT. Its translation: CASSLKANTEAFF.

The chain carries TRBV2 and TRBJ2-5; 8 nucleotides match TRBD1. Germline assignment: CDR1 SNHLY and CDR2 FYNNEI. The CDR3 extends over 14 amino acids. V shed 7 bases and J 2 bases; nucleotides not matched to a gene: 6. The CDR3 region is CASTRTGSQETQYF. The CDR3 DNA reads TGTGCCAGCACCCGGACAGGGTCACAAGAGACCCAGTACTTC.

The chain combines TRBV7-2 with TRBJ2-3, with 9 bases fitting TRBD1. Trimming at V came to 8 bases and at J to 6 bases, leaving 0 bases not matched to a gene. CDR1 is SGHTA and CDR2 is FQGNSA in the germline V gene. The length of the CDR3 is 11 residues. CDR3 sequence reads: CASGTGDTQYF. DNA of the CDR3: TGTGCCAGCGGGACAGGGGATACGCAGTATTTT.

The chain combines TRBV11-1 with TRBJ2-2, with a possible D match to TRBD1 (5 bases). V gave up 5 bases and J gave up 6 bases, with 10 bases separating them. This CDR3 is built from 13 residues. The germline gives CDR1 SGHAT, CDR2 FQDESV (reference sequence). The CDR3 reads CASSPDIPGELFF. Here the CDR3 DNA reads TGTGCCAGCAGCCCGGACATCCCCGGGGAGCTGTTTTTT. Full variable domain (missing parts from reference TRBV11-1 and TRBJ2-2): EAEVAQSPRYKITEKSQAVAFWCDPISGHATLYWYRQILGQGPELLVQFQDESVVDDSQLPKDRFSAERLKGVDSTLKIQPAELGDSAMYLCASSPDIPGELFFGEGSRLTVL.

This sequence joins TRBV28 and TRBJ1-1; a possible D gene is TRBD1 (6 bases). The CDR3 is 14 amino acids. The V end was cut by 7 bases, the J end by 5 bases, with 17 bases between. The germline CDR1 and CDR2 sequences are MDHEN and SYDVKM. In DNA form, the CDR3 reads TGTGCCAGCACCAGGACAGTTGGAAGGACTGAAGCTTTCTTT. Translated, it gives CASTRTVGRTEAFF.

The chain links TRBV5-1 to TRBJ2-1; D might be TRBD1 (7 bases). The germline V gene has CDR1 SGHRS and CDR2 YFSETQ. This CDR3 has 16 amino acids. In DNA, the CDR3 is TGCGACCTCGGAGGGAACAGGGGCGATAACTACAATGAGCAGTTCTTC. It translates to CDLGGNRGDNYNEQFF.